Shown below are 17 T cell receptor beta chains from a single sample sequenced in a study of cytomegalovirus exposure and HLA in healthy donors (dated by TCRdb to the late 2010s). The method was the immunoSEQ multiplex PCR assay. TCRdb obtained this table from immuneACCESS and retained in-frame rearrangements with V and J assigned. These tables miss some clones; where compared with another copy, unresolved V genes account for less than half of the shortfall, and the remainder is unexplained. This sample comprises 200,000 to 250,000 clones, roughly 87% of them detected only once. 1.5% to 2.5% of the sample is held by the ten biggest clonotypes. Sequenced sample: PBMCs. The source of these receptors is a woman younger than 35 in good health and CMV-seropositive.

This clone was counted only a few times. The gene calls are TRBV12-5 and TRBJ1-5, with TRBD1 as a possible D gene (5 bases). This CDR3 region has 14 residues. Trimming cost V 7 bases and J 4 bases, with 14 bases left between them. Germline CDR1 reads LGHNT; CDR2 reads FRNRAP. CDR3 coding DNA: TGTGCTAGTGCACAAGGAGGGGTAAATCAGCCCCAGCATTTT. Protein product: CASAQGGVNQPQHF.

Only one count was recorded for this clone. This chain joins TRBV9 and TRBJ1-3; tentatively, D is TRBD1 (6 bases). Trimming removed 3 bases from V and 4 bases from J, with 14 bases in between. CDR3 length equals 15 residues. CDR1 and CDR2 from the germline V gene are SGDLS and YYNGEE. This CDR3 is CASSEGDKTGNTIYF. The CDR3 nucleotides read TGTGCCAGCAGCGAGGGGGACAAAACCGGAAACACCATATATTTT.

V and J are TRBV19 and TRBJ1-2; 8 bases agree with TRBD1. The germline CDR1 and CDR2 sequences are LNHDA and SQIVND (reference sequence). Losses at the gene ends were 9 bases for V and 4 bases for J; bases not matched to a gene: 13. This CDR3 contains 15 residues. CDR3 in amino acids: CASGNSGTGPYGYTF. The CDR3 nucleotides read TGTGCCAGCGGAAATTCCGGGACAGGCCCCTATGGCTACACCTTC.

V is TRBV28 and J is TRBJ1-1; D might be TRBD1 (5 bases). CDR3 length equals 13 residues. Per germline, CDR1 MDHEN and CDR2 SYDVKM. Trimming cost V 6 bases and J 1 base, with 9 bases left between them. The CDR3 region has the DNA TGTGCCAGCAGAAAAGGACAGAACACTGAAGCTTTCTTT. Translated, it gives CASRKGQNTEAFF.

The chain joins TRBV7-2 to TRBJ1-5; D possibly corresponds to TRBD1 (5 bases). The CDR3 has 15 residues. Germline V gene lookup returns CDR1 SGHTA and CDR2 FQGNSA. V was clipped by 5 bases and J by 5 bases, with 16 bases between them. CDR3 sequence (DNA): TGTGCCAGCAGCAAGGGTGGGGGGAGTCATCAGCCCCAGCATTTT. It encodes CASSKGGGSHQPQHF.

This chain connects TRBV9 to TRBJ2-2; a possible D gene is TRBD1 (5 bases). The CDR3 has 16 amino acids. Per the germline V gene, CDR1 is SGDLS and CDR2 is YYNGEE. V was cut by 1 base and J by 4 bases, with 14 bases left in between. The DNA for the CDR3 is TGTGCCAGCAGCGTAACAACGACAGTGCCCACCGGGGAGCTGTTTTTT. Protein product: CASSVTTTVPTGELFF.

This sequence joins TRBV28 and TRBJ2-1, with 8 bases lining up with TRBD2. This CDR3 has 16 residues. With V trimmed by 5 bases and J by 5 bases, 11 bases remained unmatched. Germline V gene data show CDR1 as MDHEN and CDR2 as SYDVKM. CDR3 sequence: CASSTAAGGSDNEQFF. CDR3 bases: TGTGCCAGCAGTACCGCCGCGGGAGGAAGCGACAATGAGCAGTTCTTC.

This chain's CDR3 is CASRADYEQYF. The DNA of the CDR3 is TGTGCCAGCCGAGCCGATTACGAGCAGTACTTC. V usage is TRBV6-5 and J usage is TRBJ2-7; D unclear. Germline values: CDR1 MNHEY, CDR2 SVGAGI. The CDR3 is 11 amino acids. Trimming stripped 8 bases from V and 4 bases from J, with 9 bases between.

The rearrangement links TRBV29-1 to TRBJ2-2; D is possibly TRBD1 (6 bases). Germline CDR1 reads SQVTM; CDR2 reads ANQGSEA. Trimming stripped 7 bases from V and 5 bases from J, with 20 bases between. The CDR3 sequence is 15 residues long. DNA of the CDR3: TGCAGCGCCTATTCTTACAGGGTGGGGACCGGGGAGCTGTTTTTT. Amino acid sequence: CSAYSYRVGTGELFF.

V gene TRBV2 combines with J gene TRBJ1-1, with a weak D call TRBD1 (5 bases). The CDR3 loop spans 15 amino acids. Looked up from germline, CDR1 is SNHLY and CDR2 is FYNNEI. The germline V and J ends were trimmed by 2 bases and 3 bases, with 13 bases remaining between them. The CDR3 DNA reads TGTGCCAGCAGTGAATTGGGCGGGGGGGACACTGAAGCTTTCTTT. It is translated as CASSELGGGDTEAFF.

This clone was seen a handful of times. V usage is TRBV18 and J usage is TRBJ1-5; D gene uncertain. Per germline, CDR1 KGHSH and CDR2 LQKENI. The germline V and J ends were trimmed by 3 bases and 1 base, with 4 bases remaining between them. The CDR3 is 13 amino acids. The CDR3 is CASSPISNQPQHF. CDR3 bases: TGTGCCAGCTCACCTATCAGCAATCAGCCCCAGCATTTT.

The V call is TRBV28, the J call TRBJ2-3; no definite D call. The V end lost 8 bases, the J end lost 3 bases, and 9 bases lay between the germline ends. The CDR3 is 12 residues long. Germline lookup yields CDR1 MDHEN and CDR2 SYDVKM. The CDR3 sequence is CASRDMTDTQYF. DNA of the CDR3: TGTGCCAGCCGCGACATGACAGATACGCAGTATTTT.

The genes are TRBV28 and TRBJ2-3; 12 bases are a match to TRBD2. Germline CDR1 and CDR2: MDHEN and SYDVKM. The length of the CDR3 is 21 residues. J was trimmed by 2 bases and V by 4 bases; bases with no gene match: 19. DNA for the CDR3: TGTGCCAGCAGTTCATCCCGACTAGCGGGAGTGAGGGGCCCAGCCACAGATACGCAGTATTTT. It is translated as CASSSSRLAGVRGPATDTQYF.

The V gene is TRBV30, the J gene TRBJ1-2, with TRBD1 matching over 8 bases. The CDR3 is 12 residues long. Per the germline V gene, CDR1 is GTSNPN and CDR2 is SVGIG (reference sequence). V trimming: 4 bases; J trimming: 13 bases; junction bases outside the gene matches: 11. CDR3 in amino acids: CAWTETGAVRTF. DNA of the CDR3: TGTGCCTGGACCGAGACAGGGGCCGTCCGCACCTTC.

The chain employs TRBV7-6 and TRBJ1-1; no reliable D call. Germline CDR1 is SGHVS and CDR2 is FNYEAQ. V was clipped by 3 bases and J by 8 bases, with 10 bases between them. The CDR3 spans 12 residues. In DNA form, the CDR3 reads TGTGCCAGCAGCTTGGACGGGAGGGAAGCTTTCTTT. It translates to CASSLDGREAFF.

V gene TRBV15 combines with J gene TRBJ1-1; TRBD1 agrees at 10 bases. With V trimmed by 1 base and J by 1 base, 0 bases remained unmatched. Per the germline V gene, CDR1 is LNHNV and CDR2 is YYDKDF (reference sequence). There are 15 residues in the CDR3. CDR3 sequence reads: CATSRGQGANTEAFF. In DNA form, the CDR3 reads TGTGCCACCAGCAGAGGACAGGGGGCGAACACTGAAGCTTTCTTT.

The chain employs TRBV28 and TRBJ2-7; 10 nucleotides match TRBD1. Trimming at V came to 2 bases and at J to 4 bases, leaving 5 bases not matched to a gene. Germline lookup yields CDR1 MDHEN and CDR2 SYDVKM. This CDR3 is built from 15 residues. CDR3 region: CASSLGTGASYEQYF. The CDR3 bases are TGTGCCAGCAGTTTAGGGACAGGGGCCTCGTACGAGCAGTACTTC.